This TCR beta chain was recovered during a study of low-dose radiotherapy and immunotherapy resistance in tumors. Regarding time point: before trial treatment. Administered to the donors were nivolumab, ipilimumab, aspirin, low-dose cyclophosphamide and low-dose radiotherapy. Advanced solid tumors lacking tumor-infiltrating lymphocytes characterized eligible patients. This clonotype was seen ten or more times. With TRAV- and TRBV-specific primers, first-strand cDNA was made, covering the alpha and beta chains. Both a constant-region primer and a V-primer adapter served to amplify TCRs across 15 to 20 PCR cycles. One entry per CDR3 protein results from TCRdb running MiXCR on the reads. This table has around 69,000 distinct CDR3 sequences, less than 40% appearing once. This CDR3 spans 14 amino acids. The V and J ends lost 0 bases and 5 bases respectively, with 10 bases between them. CDR1 is MNHEY, CDR2 SVGEGT, per germline.

The origin of this receptor is a female donor with ovarian cancer. This rearrangement joins TRBV6-2 or TRBV6-3 to TRBJ2-5, with D maybe TRBD2 (6 bases). The sample was PBMCs, taken before treatment. The CDR3 bases are TGTGCCAGCAGTTACTCGGGGGGAAAGGAGACCCAGTACTTC. Residues: CASSYSGGKETQYF.